The 27 T cell receptor beta chains listed next were all sequenced from one sample in a study of CD8+ T cells in alopecia areata. RNA extraction and reverse transcription yielded cDNA as sequencing template. Repertoires were generated with immunoSEQ multiplex PCR, while TCRdb's copy carries only in-frame clones and drops some. In the table there are about 200,000 clones, 56% of which are singletons. Sequenced: CD8+ T cells sorted from blood. The receptor source for this set is a human donor in good health.

In its sample, this clone was seen once. CDR3 DNA sequence: TGTGCCAGCACGGAACCAGAGGGGGCTCAGCCCCAGCATTTT. Amino acids: CASTEPEGAQPQHF. V and J are TRBV2 and TRBJ1-5; 7 bases match TRBD1. CDR1 and CDR2 (germline): SNHLY, FYNNEI. The CDR3 consists of 14 residues. V lost 7 bases to trimming and J lost 6 bases; unmatched junction nucleotides: 9.

There are a few counts of this clone. The chain links TRBV7-3 to TRBJ1-1; 8 bases are shared with TRBD1. From germline, CDR1 is SGHTA and CDR2 FQGTGA. Unmatched junction bases numbered 9, after V lost 5 bases and J lost 4 bases. This CDR3 is built from 15 residues. CDR3 amino acids: CASSQTGVGGTEAFF. The CDR3 bases are TGTGCCAGCAGCCAGACAGGGGTCGGTGGCACTGAAGCTTTCTTT.

The chain recombines TRBV27 with TRBJ2-5; D perhaps matches TRBD2 (5 bases). The CDR3 loop spans 14 amino acids. In germline, CDR1 is MNHEY, CDR2 SMNVEV (reference sequence). V dropped 5 bases and J dropped 4 bases, with 14 bases sitting between them. CDR3 sequence: CASSVLGRGETQYF. The CDR3 DNA is TGTGCCAGCAGTGTTCTAGGGAGAGGAGAGACCCAGTACTTC.

At least ten counts were recorded for this clone. The chain joins TRBV11-2 to TRBJ1-2; perhaps TRBD1 as D (5 bases). V lost 3 bases and J lost 6, with 14 bases in between. The CDR3 is 14 residues long. The germline gives CDR1 SGHAT, CDR2 FQNNGV. The CDR3 DNA is TGTGCCAGCAGCTTGGGGGGGTTACGCGATGGCTACACCTTC. As protein: CASSLGGLRDGYTF. The variable domain in full, with the rest retrieved from reference TRBV11-2 and TRBJ1-2, is EAGVAQSPRYKIIEKRQSVAFWCNPISGHATLYWYQQILGQGPKLLIQFQNNGVVDDSQLPKDRFSAERLKGVDSTLKIQPAKLEDSAVYLCASSLGGLRDGYTFGSGTRLTVV.

This chain uses TRBV27 with TRBJ2-5; D is ambiguous. Between the trimmed V and J ends, which lost 5 bases and 4 bases, there was a span of 17 bases. The CDR3 covers 15 residues. From germline, CDR1 is MNHEY and CDR2 SMNVEV (reference sequence). The CDR3 spells CASSPRHPARETQYF. The DNA of the CDR3 is TGTGCCAGCAGTCCTAGGCACCCCGCTCGAGAGACCCAGTACTTC.

To note about this clone: Given the absence of the conserved phenylalanine or tryptophan at the CDR3 end, a read error is likely. Because the CDR3's place on the DNA is in doubt, the DNA is left out and the CDR3 is given as listed by TCRdb. This CDR3 reads CAWSPRDRV. The chain links TRBV30 to TRBJ1-2; no DNA check was done on the table's D call, TRBD1. The CDR3 contains 9 residues when both ends are counted. Germline CDR1 reads GTSNPN; CDR2 reads SVGIG (reference sequence).

This clone was detected once. The chain carries TRBV2 and TRBJ2-5; the match to TRBD2 covers 9 bases. Germline V gives CDR1 SNHLY, CDR2 FYNNEI. The CDR3 runs 15 residues. With 8 bases clipped from V and 5 bases from J, the junction kept 12 bases outside the gene matches. This CDR3 reads CASEGPSGVRETQYF. CDR3 sequence (DNA): TGTGCCAGCGAGGGGCCTAGCGGGGTTAGGGAGACCCAGTACTTC.

The V and J genes are TRBV29-1 and TRBJ1-1; D unresolved. The CDR3 totals 13 residues. Germline V lookup: CDR1 SQVTM, CDR2 ANQGSEA. The V gene lost 6 bases and the J gene lost 3 bases, with 14 bases spanning the gap. The CDR3 coding sequence is TGCAGCGTAAAATCAGGCGACTACACTGAAGCTTTCTTT. Amino acid sequence: CSVKSGDYTEAFF.

The table lists this clone with a few counts. The V and J genes are TRBV7-9 and TRBJ1-2, with D possibly TRBD1 on 6 matching bases. This CDR3 is 15 amino acids long. CDR1 SEHNR and CDR2 FQNEAQ come from the germline V gene (reference sequence). V was cut by 3 bases and J by 7 bases, with 18 bases left in between. As DNA, the CDR3 is TGTGCCAGCAGCTTTAAAGGAGGTACAGGGCTTGGCTACACCTTC. This sequence encodes CASSFKGGTGLGYTF.

The rearrangement links TRBV9 to TRBJ2-3, with 7 positions matching TRBD2. V shed 3 bases and J 2 bases; nucleotides not matched to a gene: 3. The CDR3 has 14 amino acids. The germline V gene encodes CDR1 SGDLS and CDR2 YYNGEE. DNA for the CDR3: TGTGCCAGCAGCGGGGAGGGAGTCACAGATACGCAGTATTTT. It yields the protein CASSGEGVTDTQYF.

CDR3 coding DNA: TGTGCCAGCAGCCAGACGAGCTTTGGGGGCCAGGGCAATGAGCAGTTCTTC. This sequence encodes CASSQTSFGGQGNEQFF. The chain joins TRBV4-2 to TRBJ2-1; a possible D gene is TRBD1 (6 bases). There are 17 residues in the CDR3. Germline CDR1 and CDR2: LGHNA and YNFKEQ. Trimming pared 3 bases from V and 6 bases from J, leaving 21 bases between.

The chain uses TRBV9 and TRBJ1-2, with D possibly matching TRBD1 (6 bases). Trimming removed 0 bases from V and 6 bases from J, with 15 bases in between. The CDR3 is 15 residues long. From germline, CDR1 is SGDLS and CDR2 YYNGEE. For the CDR3, the DNA is TGTGCCAGCAGCGTAGGAGGGGGGCCGAAGCATGGCTACACCTTC. This codes for CASSVGGGPKHGYTF.

This clone was observed a few times. J is TRBJ1-2 and V is TRBV10-3; TRBD1 is a possible D gene (5 bases). This CDR3 spans 12 amino acids. Germline lookup yields CDR1 ENHRY and CDR2 SYGVKD. Trimming removed 8 bases at V and 7 bases at J, with 14 bases between. The CDR3 region has the DNA TGTGCCATCTGGGGGGAAGATCGTGGCTACACCTTC. Its protein is CAIWGEDRGYTF.

The V and J genes are TRBV9 and TRBJ1-4; weak D call: TRBD1 (6 bases). CDR1 is SGDLS, CDR2 YYNGEE, per germline. Between the trimmed V and J ends, which lost 3 bases and 5 bases, there was a span of 17 bases. The CDR3 is 16 residues long. The CDR3: CASSGDGQPSNEKLFF. The CDR3 region has the DNA TGTGCCAGCAGCGGCGACGGACAGCCCTCCAATGAAAAACTGTTTTTT.

The rearrangement joins TRBV27 to TRBJ1-5; D call uncertain. The germline V gene has CDR1 MNHEY and CDR2 SMNVEV (reference sequence). Trimming removed 1 base from V and 3 bases from J, with 10 bases in between. This CDR3 has 15 amino acids. The CDR3 here is CASSLFGSDNQPQHF. The CDR3 DNA reads as TGTGCCAGCAGTTTATTTGGAAGTGACAATCAGCCCCAGCATTTT.

The chain uses TRBV29-1 and TRBJ1-1; D uncertain. V was pared by 7 bases and J by 8 bases, with 14 bases between. The CDR3 is made up of 11 amino acids. Germline lookup yields CDR1 SQVTM and CDR2 ANQGSEA. This chain's CDR3 is CSAADGWEAFF. CDR3 coding DNA: TGCAGCGCTGCGGACGGATGGGAAGCTTTCTTT.

This clone came up a few times. The chain recombines TRBV23-1 with TRBJ1-5, with a weak D call TRBD1 (6 bases). TRBV23-1 is an open reading frame, and its role is uncertain. V lost 11 bases and J lost 6, with 14 bases in between. The CDR3 is 12 amino acids. The CDR3 here is CAFRGGGQPQHF. The CDR3, as DNA: TGCGCCTTCCGGGGGGGCGGTCAGCCCCAGCATTTT.

The chain combines TRBV27 with TRBJ2-7; 8 bases fit TRBD1. The CDR3 is 14 amino acids. The trim removed 2 bases at V and 3 bases at J, leaving 3 bases unmatched. In germline, CDR1 is MNHEY, CDR2 SMNVEV (reference sequence). The DNA for the CDR3 is TGTGCCAGCAGTTTACGCAGGGGGCACTACGAGCAGTACTTC. It translates to CASSLRRGHYEQYF.

The genes are TRBV29-1 and TRBJ1-2; perhaps TRBD1 as D (5 bases). The CDR3 totals 13 residues. Trimming shortened V by 3 bases and J by 0 bases, and 8 bases separated the two germline ends. Germline-derived CDR1 and CDR2 are SQVTM and ANQGSEA. CDR3 coding DNA: TGCAGCGTTGACGACAGAACTAACTATGGCTACACCTTC. Translated, it gives CSVDDRTNYGYTF. The full variable domain, completed using reference TRBV29-1 and TRBJ1-2, is SAVISQKPSRDICQRGTSLTIQCQVDSQVTMMFWYRQQPGQSLTLIATANQGSEATYESGFVIDKFPISRPNLTFSTLTVSNMSPEDSSIYLCSVDDRTNYGYTFGSGTRLTVV.

The chain employs TRBV2 and TRBJ2-5; D might be TRBD2 (5 bases). This CDR3 has 14 residues. CDR1 SNHLY and CDR2 FYNNEI come from the germline V gene. With 8 bases removed from V and 2 bases from J, the gap between germline ends came to 15 bases. The CDR3 sequence: CASGSVGVQETQYF. The CDR3 DNA reads as TGTGCCAGCGGGTCGGTCGGGGTTCAAGAGACCCAGTACTTC.

The chain is built from TRBV7-6 and TRBJ2-7; 8 nucleotides match TRBD2. J was trimmed by 3 bases and V by 1 base; bases with no gene match: 8. Germline CDR1 is SGHVS and CDR2 is FNYEAQ. The CDR3 is 16 amino acids. The DNA of the CDR3 is TGTGCCAGCAGCTTAGAACAGGGCGGGGGGAGCTACGAGCAGTACTTC. Its protein is CASSLEQGGGSYEQYF.

The V call is TRBV5-4, the J call TRBJ1-2, with D possibly TRBD1 on 5 matching bases. Germline V CDR1 and CDR2: SGHNT, YYREEE (reference sequence). Trimming took off 0 bases at V and 3 bases at J, with 9 bases between the two ends. The CDR3 runs to 14 residues. CDR3 residues: CASSLEGTHYGYTF. The CDR3 DNA reads as TGTGCCAGCAGCTTGGAGGGGACCCACTATGGCTACACCTTC.

J is TRBJ2-7 and V is TRBV7-8; D unclear. The V end was cut by 5 bases, the J end by 3 bases, with 17 bases between. The CDR3 length is 15 residues. Germline V gene sequence: CDR1 SGHVS, CDR2 FQNEAQ. The CDR3 loop reads CASSPGDAGHYEQYF. DNA for the CDR3: TGTGCCAGCAGCCCTGGTGACGCTGGGCACTACGAGCAGTACTTC.

The J gene is TRBJ1-1, the V gene TRBV2, with D maybe TRBD1 (5 bases). The CDR3 consists of 14 residues. The V gene's germline CDR1 is SNHLY and CDR2 FYNNEI. Trimming removed 0 bases from V and 1 base from J, with 6 bases in between. The CDR3 reads CASSEADRNTEAFF. As DNA, the CDR3 is TGTGCCAGCAGTGAAGCTGACAGGAACACTGAAGCTTTCTTT.

J is TRBJ1-2 and V is TRBV4-1; maybe TRBD1 (6 bases). CDR3 length: 14 amino acids. The germline CDR1 and CDR2 sequences are MGHRA and YSYEKL. Trimming removed 4 bases at V and 8 bases at J, with 17 bases between. The CDR3 DNA reads as TGCGCCAGCAGCCCCTTCCCGGGGGCGCGCGGCTACACCTTC. Translated: CASSPFPGARGYTF.

This clone occurred a few times. The chain carries TRBV5-1 and TRBJ1-1; no reliable D call. The CDR3 consists of 16 residues. V was pared by 0 bases and J by 2 bases, with 14 bases between. Germline CDR1 SGHRS, CDR2 YFSETQ. The CDR3 DNA sequence: TGCGCCAGCAGCTTGGGGTTATGGTGGGCCAACACTGAAGCTTTCTTT. Protein sequence: CASSLGLWWANTEAFF.

The chain couples TRBV6-5 to TRBJ1-2; no firm D call. The germline gives CDR1 MNHEY, CDR2 SVGAGI. V was shortened by 4 bases and J by 1 base, with 7 bases between the two germline ends. CDR3 size: 13 residues. The CDR3 DNA is TGTGCCAGCAGTTCCCACCTTAACTATGGCTACACCTTC. It encodes CASSSHLNYGYTF.